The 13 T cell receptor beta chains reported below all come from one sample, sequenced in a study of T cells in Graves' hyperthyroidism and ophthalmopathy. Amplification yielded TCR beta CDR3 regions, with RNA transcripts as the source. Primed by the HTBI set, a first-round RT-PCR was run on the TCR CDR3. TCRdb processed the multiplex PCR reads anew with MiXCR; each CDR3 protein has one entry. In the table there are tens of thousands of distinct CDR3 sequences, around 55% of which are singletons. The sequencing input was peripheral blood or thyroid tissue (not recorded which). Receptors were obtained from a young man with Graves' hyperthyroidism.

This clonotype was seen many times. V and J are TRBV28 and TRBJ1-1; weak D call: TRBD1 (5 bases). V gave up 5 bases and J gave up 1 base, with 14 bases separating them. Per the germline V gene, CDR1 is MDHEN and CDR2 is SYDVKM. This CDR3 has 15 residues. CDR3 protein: CASSDKPGRNTEAFF. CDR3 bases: TGTGCCAGCAGTGACAAACCGGGACGGAACACTGAAGCTTTCTTT.

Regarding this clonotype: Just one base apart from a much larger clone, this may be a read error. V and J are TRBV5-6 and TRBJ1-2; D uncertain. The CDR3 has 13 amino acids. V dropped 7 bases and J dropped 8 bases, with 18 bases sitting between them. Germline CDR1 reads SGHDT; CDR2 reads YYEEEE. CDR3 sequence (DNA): TGTGCCAGCCCACCCGGAGACCAGGCGGGCTACACCTTC. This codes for CASPPGDQAGYTF.

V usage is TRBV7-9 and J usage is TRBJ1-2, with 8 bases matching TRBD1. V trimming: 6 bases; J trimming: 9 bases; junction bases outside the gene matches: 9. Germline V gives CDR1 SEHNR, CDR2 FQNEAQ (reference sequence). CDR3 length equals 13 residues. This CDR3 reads CASSRTGNLRYTF. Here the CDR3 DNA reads TGTGCCAGCAGTCGGACAGGGAATCTGCGCTACACCTTC.

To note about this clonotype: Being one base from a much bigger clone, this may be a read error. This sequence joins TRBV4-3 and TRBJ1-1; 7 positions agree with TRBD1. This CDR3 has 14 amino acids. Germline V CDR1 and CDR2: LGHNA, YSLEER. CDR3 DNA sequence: TGCGCCAGCAGCCATCTTACAGGGGCTAATGAAGTTTCCTTT. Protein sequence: CASSHLTGANEVSF.

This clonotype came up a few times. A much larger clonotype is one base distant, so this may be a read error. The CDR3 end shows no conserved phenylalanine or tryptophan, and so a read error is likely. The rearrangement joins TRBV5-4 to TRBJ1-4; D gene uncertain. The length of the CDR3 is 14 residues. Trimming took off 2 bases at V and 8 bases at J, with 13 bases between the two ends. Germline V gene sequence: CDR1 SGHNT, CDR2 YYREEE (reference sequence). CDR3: CASSLSNEREKLFS. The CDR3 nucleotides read TGTGCCAGCAGCTTATCTAACGAGCGAGAAAAACTGTTTTCT.

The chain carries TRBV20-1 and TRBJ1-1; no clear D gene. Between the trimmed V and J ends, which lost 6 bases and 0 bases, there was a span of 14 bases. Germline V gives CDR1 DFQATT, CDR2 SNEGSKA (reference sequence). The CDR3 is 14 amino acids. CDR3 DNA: TGCAGTGCCCCCACGGCGGAGATGAACACTGAAGCTTTCTTT. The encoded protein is CSAPTAEMNTEAFF.

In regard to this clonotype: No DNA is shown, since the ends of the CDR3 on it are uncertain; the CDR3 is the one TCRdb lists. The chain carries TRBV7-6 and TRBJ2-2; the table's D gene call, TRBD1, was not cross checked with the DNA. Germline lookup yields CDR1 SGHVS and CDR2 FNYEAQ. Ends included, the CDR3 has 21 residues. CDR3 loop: CASSDDIYEQYFGPDTGELFF.

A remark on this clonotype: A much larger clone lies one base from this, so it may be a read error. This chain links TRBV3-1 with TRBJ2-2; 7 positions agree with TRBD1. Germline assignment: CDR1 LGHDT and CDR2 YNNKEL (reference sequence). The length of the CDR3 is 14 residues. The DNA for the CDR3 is TGTGCCGGCAGCCAAGACAGGGTCACCGGGGAGCTGTTTTTT. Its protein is CAGSQDRVTGELFF.

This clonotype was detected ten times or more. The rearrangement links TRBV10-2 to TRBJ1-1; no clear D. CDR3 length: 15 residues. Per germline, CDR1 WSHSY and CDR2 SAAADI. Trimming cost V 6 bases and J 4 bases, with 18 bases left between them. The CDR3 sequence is CASRGVQGSSTEAFF. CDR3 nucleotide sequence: TGCGCCAGCAGGGGCGTCCAAGGGTCGAGCACTGAAGCTTTCTTT.

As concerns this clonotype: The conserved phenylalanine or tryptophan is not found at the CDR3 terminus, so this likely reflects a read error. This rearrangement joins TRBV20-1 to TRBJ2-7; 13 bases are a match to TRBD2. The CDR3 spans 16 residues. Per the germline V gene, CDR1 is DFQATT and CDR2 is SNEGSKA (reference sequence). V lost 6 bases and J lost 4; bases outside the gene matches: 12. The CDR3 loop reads CSASTTSGGMGYEQYL. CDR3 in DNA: TGCAGTGCATCCACGACTAGCGGGGGGATGGGTTACGAGCAGTACCTC.

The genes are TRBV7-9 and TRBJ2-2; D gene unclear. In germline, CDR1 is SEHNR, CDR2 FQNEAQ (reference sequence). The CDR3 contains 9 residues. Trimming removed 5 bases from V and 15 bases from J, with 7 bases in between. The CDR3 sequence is CASSRDMFF. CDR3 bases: TGTGCCAGCAGCAGGGATATGTTTTTT.

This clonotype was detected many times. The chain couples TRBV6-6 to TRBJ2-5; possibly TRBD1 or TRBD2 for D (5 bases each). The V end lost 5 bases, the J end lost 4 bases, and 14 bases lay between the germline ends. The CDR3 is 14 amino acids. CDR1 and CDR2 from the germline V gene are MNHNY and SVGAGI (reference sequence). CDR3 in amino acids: CASSQGPLSETQYF. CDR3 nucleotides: TGTGCCAGCAGTCAGGGACCACTCTCAGAGACCCAGTACTTC.

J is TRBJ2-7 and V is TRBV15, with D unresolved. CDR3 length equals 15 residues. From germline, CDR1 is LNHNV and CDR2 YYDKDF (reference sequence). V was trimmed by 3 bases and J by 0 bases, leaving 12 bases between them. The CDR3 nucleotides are TGTGCCACCAGCAGCCCGCGACTTGCCTCCTACGAGCAGTACTTC. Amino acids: CATSSPRLASYEQYF.